This entry describes one TCR beta chain. Its antigen is as yet unknown. These data come from a study of T cell responses to AZD1222 COVID-19 vaccine. Whole-study results and caveats: The donor group comprised mostly white British people and more females; the analysis possibly underestimated clonal diversity.

The table came from immunoSEQ multiplex PCR; TCRdb's copy has only in-frame clones and leaves some out. In the table there are about 110,000 clones, 88% of which are singletons. Trimming removed 4 bases from V and 0 bases from J, with 25 bases in between. Germline V CDR1 and CDR2: LGHNA, YNFKEQ. The CDR3 spans 21 residues. This TCR came from an adult who received the AZD1222 COVID-19 vaccine. The input for sequencing was peripheral blood, taken 28 days after the second AZD1222 dose. The J gene is TRBJ2-6, the V gene TRBV4-2, with D possibly being TRBD1 (6 bases). CDR3 amino acids: CASSRRTIRDKVYSGANVLTF. The CDR3 DNA follows: TGTGCCAGCAGCCGAAGGACGATCCGGGACAAGGTATACTCTGGGGCCAACGTCCTGACTTTC.